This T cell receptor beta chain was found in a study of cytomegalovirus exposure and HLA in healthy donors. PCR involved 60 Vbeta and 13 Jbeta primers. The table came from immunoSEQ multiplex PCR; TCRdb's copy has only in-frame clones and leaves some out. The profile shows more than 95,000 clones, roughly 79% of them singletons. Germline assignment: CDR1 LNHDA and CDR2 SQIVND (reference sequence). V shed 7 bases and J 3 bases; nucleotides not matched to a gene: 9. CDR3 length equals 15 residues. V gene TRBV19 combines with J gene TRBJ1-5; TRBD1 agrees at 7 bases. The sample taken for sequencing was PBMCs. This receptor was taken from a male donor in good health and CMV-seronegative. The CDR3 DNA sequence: TGTGCCAGTATTGGGACAGCGGATCTCAATCAGCCCCAGCATTTT. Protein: CASIGTADLNQPQHF. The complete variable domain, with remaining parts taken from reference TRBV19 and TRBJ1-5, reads DGGITQSPKYLFRKEGQNVTLSCEQNLNHDAMYWYRQDPGQGLRLIYYSQIVNDFQKGDIAEGYSVSREKKESFPLTVTSAQKNPTAFYLCASIGTADLNQPQHFGDGTRLSIL.